Shown below are 30 T cell receptor beta chains from a single sample sequenced in a study of memory CD4+ T cells and cytomegalovirus serostatus. Assay: immunoSEQ multiplex PCR; the TCRdb copy retains only in-frame clones and omits some. The sample has approximately 46,000 clones, around four fifths seen once; the top ten hold 0.61%. Single viable CD3+CD4+CD8-CD45RO+ cells were sorted as the memory CD4+ T cells. The sample consisted of memory CD4+ T cells from blood. The receptor source for this set is an adult in good health and CMV-seronegative.

This chain links TRBV6-5 with TRBJ1-1, with D perhaps matching TRBD1 (5 bases). Trimming removed 0 bases from V and 6 bases from J, with 11 bases in between. This CDR3 has 14 residues. Germline V CDR1 and CDR2: MNHEY, SVGAGI. This CDR3 is CASSYSAGLAEAFF. The CDR3 DNA follows: TGTGCCAGCAGTTACTCGGCAGGGCTGGCTGAAGCTTTCTTT.

V and J are TRBV7-2 and TRBJ2-5, with D unclear. The CDR3 runs 14 residues. Germline V gene data show CDR1 as SGHTA and CDR2 as FQGNSA. V lost 0 bases and J lost 4, with 9 bases in between. CDR3 DNA: TGTGCCAGCAGCTTAGCTCAACGGGCAGAGACCCAGTACTTC. Its protein product is CASSLAQRAETQYF. Full variable domain (outside the CDR3, taken from reference TRBV7-2 and TRBJ2-5): GAGVSQSPSNKVTEKGKDVELRCDPISGHTALYWYRQSLGQGLEFLIYFQGNSAPDKSGLPSDRFSAERTGGSVSTLTIQRTQQEDSAVYLCASSLAQRAETQYFGPGTRLLVL.

The chain links TRBV19 to TRBJ1-4, with TRBD1 matching over 7 bases. The ends lost 9 bases at V and 3 bases at J; junction bases unmatched: 10. Germline lookup yields CDR1 LNHDA and CDR2 SQIVND (reference sequence). The CDR3 length is 15 residues. The CDR3 DNA is TGTGCCAGCAATCAAGACAGGGTGTCTAATGAAAAACTGTTTTTT. Its protein product is CASNQDRVSNEKLFF.

This rearrangement joins TRBV12-2 to TRBJ2-5; TRBD1 was called by the table and not checked on the DNA. TRBV12-2 is described as a pseudogene. This CDR3 region has 16 residues. DNA of the CDR3: TGTGCAAGTCGCTCGTCCCGGGACAGGACACAAGAGACCCAGTACTTC. It yields the protein CASRSSRDRTQETQYF.

This clone was detected only a few times. The chain is built from TRBV5-4 and TRBJ1-1; 11 bases line up with TRBD1. The CDR3 consists of 14 residues. With V trimmed by 3 bases and J by 5 bases, 3 bases remained unmatched. Germline V CDR1 and CDR2: SGHNT, YYREEE (reference sequence). DNA of the CDR3: TGTGCCAGCAGCTGGGACAGGGGGGGGACTGAAGCTTTCTTT. Protein: CASSWDRGGTEAFF.

This sequence joins TRBV5-1 and TRBJ1-6; unclear D gene. CDR1 is SGHRS, CDR2 YFSETQ, per germline. This CDR3 contains 14 residues. V was pared by 4 bases and J by 8 bases, with 13 bases between. The CDR3 DNA sequence: TGCGCCAGCAGCAGGGCGCAACGGGATTCACCCCTCCACTTT. It is translated as CASSRAQRDSPLHF.

V usage is TRBV19 and J usage is TRBJ1-1, with D uncertain. The V end was cut by 1 base, the J end by 0 bases, with 9 bases between. The CDR3 contains 15 residues. Per the germline V gene, CDR1 is LNHDA and CDR2 is SQIVND (reference sequence). CDR3: CASSIGRTVNTEAFF. The CDR3 DNA is TGTGCCAGTAGTATAGGACGGACTGTGAACACTGAAGCTTTCTTT.

The chain employs TRBV9 and TRBJ2-6; D not certain. There are 13 residues in the CDR3. Per germline, CDR1 SGDLS and CDR2 YYNGEE. The ends were cut back, 2 bases at V and 2 bases at J, with 2 bases in the middle. The chain's CDR3 is CASSVPGANVLTF. In DNA, the CDR3 is TGTGCCAGCAGCGTTCCTGGGGCCAACGTCCTGACTTTC.

The V and J genes are TRBV5-6 and TRBJ2-3, with D perhaps given as TRBD1 or TRBD2 (5 bases each). Trimming left V 3 bases short and J 5 bases short, with 19 bases between. The CDR3 has 16 residues. Germline CDR1 SGHDT, CDR2 YYEEEE. CDR3 region: CASSYFSGGPIDTQYF. In DNA form, the CDR3 reads TGTGCCAGCAGCTACTTTAGTGGGGGACCAATAGATACGCAGTATTTT.

The rearrangement uses TRBV11-2 and TRBJ1-3; a weak D match, TRBD1 (5 bases). The germline gives CDR1 SGHAT, CDR2 FQNNGV. Between the trimmed V and J ends, which lost 5 bases and 0 bases, there was a span of 11 bases. The CDR3 runs 15 residues. CDR3 residues: CASSLGGVSGNTIYF. As DNA, the CDR3 is TGTGCCAGCAGCCTCGGGGGGGTCTCTGGAAACACCATATATTTT. The full variable domain, with the rest looked up from reference TRBV11-2 and TRBJ1-3, is EAGVAQSPRYKIIEKRQSVAFWCNPISGHATLYWYQQILGQGPKLLIQFQNNGVVDDSQLPKDRFSAERLKGVDSTLKIQPAKLEDSAVYLCASSLGGVSGNTIYFGEGSWLTVV.

The rearrangement links TRBV5-4 to TRBJ1-4; 10 positions match TRBD1. J was trimmed by 6 bases and V by 6 bases; bases with no gene match: 5. Germline V gene lookup returns CDR1 SGHNT and CDR2 YYREEE (reference sequence). The length of the CDR3 is 14 residues. CDR3 in amino acids: CASNRQGADEKLFF. In DNA form, the CDR3 reads TGTGCCAGCAACAGACAGGGGGCTGATGAAAAACTGTTTTTT.

V is TRBV7-3 and J is TRBJ1-5, with D possibly TRBD1 on 5 matching bases. The V end was cut by 5 bases, the J end by 4 bases, with 15 bases between. The CDR3 runs to 15 residues. CDR1 SGHTA and CDR2 FQGTGA come from the germline V gene. As DNA, the CDR3 is TGTGCCAGCAGCCTCAGCGGGGCGCCAAATCAGCCCCAGCATTTT. Translating it yields CASSLSGAPNQPQHF.

This chain connects TRBV29-1 to TRBJ2-1; D might be TRBD2 (7 bases). Trimming removed 7 bases at V and 5 bases at J, with 21 bases between. This CDR3 region has 15 residues. Germline-derived CDR1 and CDR2 are SQVTM and ANQGSEA. This chain's CDR3 is CSALTGGGINNEQFF. The CDR3 region has the DNA TGCAGCGCCCTCACTGGGGGGGGCATAAACAATGAGCAGTTCTTC.

The CDR3 spells CASSQGARYTEAFF. The CDR3 bases are TGTGCCAGCAGCCAGGGGGCTCGGTACACTGAAGCTTTCTTT. The chain recombines TRBV7-6 with TRBJ1-1, with 8 bases lining up with TRBD1. The CDR3 sequence is 14 residues long. V dropped 5 bases and J dropped 3; count of bases not matched to a gene: 5. Germline V CDR1 and CDR2: SGHVS, FNYEAQ. The whole variable domain, filled in from reference TRBV7-6 and TRBJ1-1, reads GAGVSQSPRYKVTKRGQDVALRCDPISGHVSLYWYRQALGQGPEFLTYFNYEAQQDKSGLPNDRFSAERPEGSISTLTIQRTEQRDSAMYRCASSQGARYTEAFFGQGTRLTVV.

The V and J genes are TRBV28 and TRBJ1-3; D uncertain. The CDR3 consists of 14 residues. Germline V gene data show CDR1 as MDHEN and CDR2 as SYDVKM. Trimming stripped 3 bases from V and 0 bases from J, with 6 bases between. CDR3 bases: TGTGCCAGCAGTTTGACGAGCTCTGGAAACACCATATATTTT. Translated: CASSLTSSGNTIYF.

This clone came up once. The chain uses TRBV18 and TRBJ2-2, with unresolved D. Germline CDR1 reads KGHSH; CDR2 reads LQKENI. Trimming pared 2 bases from V and 1 base from J, leaving 5 bases between. This CDR3 is built from 14 residues. CDR3 bases: TGTGCCAGCTCACCAAGACAGAACACCGGGGAGCTGTTTTTT. It translates to CASSPRQNTGELFF.

V is TRBV7-3 and J is TRBJ1-1; D unresolved. From germline, CDR1 is SGHTA and CDR2 FQGTGA. This CDR3 has 15 amino acids. Trimming took off 5 bases at V and 4 bases at J, with 17 bases between the two ends. CDR3 in amino acids: CASSPERLISTEAFF. CDR3 coding DNA: TGTGCCAGCAGCCCGGAAAGGTTAATTAGCACTGAAGCTTTCTTT.

The rearrangement joins TRBV19 to TRBJ1-5; 8 bases match TRBD1. Germline CDR1 LNHDA, CDR2 SQIVND (reference sequence). This CDR3 is 12 amino acids long. With V trimmed by 7 bases and J by 13 bases, 9 bases remained unmatched. For the CDR3, the DNA is TGTGCCAGTACGTTACAGGGGGGGCTGCAGCATTTT. Its translation is CASTLQGGLQHF.

This clone has only one observation. The gene calls are TRBV23-1 and TRBJ2-5, with D perhaps TRBD1 (6 bases). TRBV23-1 is an ORF for which the function is uncertain. The CDR3 spans 16 residues. Trimming removed 2 bases at V and 7 bases at J, with 20 bases between. The CDR3 reads CASSQGGRGSPPTQYF. The CDR3 region has the DNA TGCGCCAGCAGTCAAGGCGGCAGGGGCTCTCCCCCGACCCAGTACTTC.

V usage is TRBV7-8 and J usage is TRBJ2-6; D is undetermined. The ends were cut back, 0 bases at V and 4 bases at J, with 13 bases in the middle. The CDR3 loop spans 17 amino acids. Germline V gene data show CDR1 as SGHVS and CDR2 as FQNEAQ. The CDR3 spells CASSLAASPQGANVLTF. The CDR3 coding sequence is TGTGCCAGCAGCTTAGCGGCTAGTCCCCAAGGGGCCAACGTCCTGACTTTC.

The CDR3 coding sequence is TGTGCCAGCAGTAACAGGGCTATGAATTCACCCCTCCACTTT. As protein: CASSNRAMNSPLHF. The chain recombines TRBV7-2 with TRBJ1-6; TRBD1 might be the D (6 bases). In germline, CDR1 is SGHTA, CDR2 FQGNSA. CDR3 size: 14 residues. Trimming pared 6 bases from V and 7 bases from J, leaving 13 bases between.

J is TRBJ1-1 and V is TRBV6-5; maybe TRBD1 (5 bases). The ends were cut back, 4 bases at V and 5 bases at J, with 20 bases in the middle. CDR1 is MNHEY, CDR2 SVGAGI, per germline. CDR3 length: 16 residues. DNA of the CDR3: TGTGCCAGCAGTTCAAACCCCGGTTGGGGGATTACTGAAGCTTTCTTT. Protein: CASSSNPGWGITEAFF.

J is TRBJ1-4 and V is TRBV7-9; D possibly corresponds to TRBD1 (6 bases). Germline CDR1 and CDR2: SEHNR and FQNEAQ (reference sequence). The CDR3 extends over 15 amino acids. Between the trimmed V and J ends, which lost 5 bases and 8 bases, there was a span of 18 bases. The CDR3 coding sequence is TGTGCCAGCAGCGTTACAGGGTTAGTGGGAGAAAAACTGTTTTTT. It yields the protein CASSVTGLVGEKLFF. Full variable domain (rest looked up from reference TRBV7-9 and TRBJ1-4): DTGVSQNPRHKITKRGQNVTFRCDPISEHNRLYWYRQTLGQGPEFLTYFQNEAQLEKSRLLSDRFSAERPKGSFSTLEIQRTEQGDSAMYLCASSVTGLVGEKLFFGSGTQLSVL.

This rearrangement joins TRBV2 to TRBJ1-5, with a possible D match to TRBD1 (6 bases). The CDR3 consists of 17 residues. Germline V gives CDR1 SNHLY, CDR2 FYNNEI. V was trimmed by 4 bases and J by 0 bases, leaving 16 bases between them. This chain's CDR3 is CASSGPGAAISNQPQHF. The DNA for the CDR3 is TGTGCCAGCAGTGGGCCAGGGGCGGCGATTAGCAATCAGCCCCAGCATTTT. Together with reference TRBV2 and TRBJ1-5, the CDR3 gives the full variable domain: EPEVTQTPSHQVTQMGQEVILRCVPISNHLYFYWYRQILGQKVEFLVSFYNNEISEKSEIFDDQFSVERPDGSNFTLKIRSTKLEDSAMYFCASSGPGAAISNQPQHFGDGTRLSIL.

The CDR3 DNA is TGTGCCAGCAGCTTCGGGTTGGGCGGGGAGCTGTTTTTT. Translation: CASSFGLGGELFF. The V gene is TRBV7-8, the J gene TRBJ2-2; D remains ambiguous. The CDR3 spans 13 residues. V was clipped by 3 bases and J by 7 bases, with 9 bases between them. Germline loops: CDR1 SGHVS, CDR2 FQNEAQ.

This clone was recorded a few times. J is TRBJ1-5 and V is TRBV15, with TRBD1 identical over 8 bases. This CDR3 region has 13 residues. From germline, CDR1 is LNHNV and CDR2 YYDKDF (reference sequence). With V trimmed by 8 bases and J by 6 bases, 6 bases remained unmatched. CDR3 nucleotide sequence: TGTGCCACCCAGGGGGCGCAGGGTCAGCCCCAGCATTTT. Protein sequence: CATQGAQGQPQHF.

This clone was detected a few times. This chain links TRBV28 with TRBJ1-4; tentative D call: TRBD1 (6 bases). Between the trimmed V and J ends, which lost 7 bases and 5 bases, there was a span of 20 bases. CDR1 is MDHEN and CDR2 is SYDVKM in the germline V gene. The CDR3 consists of 16 residues. CDR3 amino acids: CASIRGGLRGNEKLFF. The CDR3 coding sequence is TGTGCCAGCATTCGAGGGGGTTTAAGGGGGAATGAAAAACTGTTTTTT.

The J gene is TRBJ2-3, the V gene TRBV5-1; D is unclear. V lost 0 bases and J lost 0, with 8 bases in between. The CDR3 has 15 amino acids. CDR1 SGHRS and CDR2 YFSETQ come from the germline V gene. CDR3 sequence reads: CASSLDLTSTDTQYF. CDR3 in DNA: TGCGCCAGCAGCTTGGATTTAACTAGCACAGATACGCAGTATTTT.

The chain carries TRBV30 and TRBJ2-7; 11 nucleotides agree with TRBD1. Germline loops: CDR1 GTSNPN, CDR2 SVGIG (reference sequence). The CDR3 runs 15 residues. The junction had 9 bases not matched to a gene; V was cut back by 3 bases and J by 5 bases. This CDR3 is CAWRIRTGGINEQYF. CDR3 bases: TGTGCCTGGAGGATTAGGACAGGGGGCATTAACGAGCAGTACTTC.

The J gene is TRBJ2-3, the V gene TRBV11-2; TRBD2 might be the D (6 bases). CDR3 size: 14 residues. Trimming left V 5 bases short and J 3 bases short, with 12 bases between. Germline lookup yields CDR1 SGHAT and CDR2 FQNNGV. In DNA form, the CDR3 reads TGTGCCAGCAGCCGCGGGACGCCGACAGATACGCAGTATTTT. Amino acid sequence: CASSRGTPTDTQYF.